A selection of T cell receptor beta chains follows, all from one sample in a study of blood T cell repertoires in COVID-19. Here immunoSEQ multiplex PCR was the method, and the copy in TCRdb shows in-frame clones only, minus some. The sample has about 69,000 clones, approximately 79% seen once. The sequenced sample was peripheral blood. All receptors derive from a man between 60 and 75 years old with acute or convalescent COVID-19. The CDR3 runs from the conserved cysteine through the conserved F or W. The D gene is left open where the match is weak. Some rows mark clone size as missing; the rest say once, few, many or name a class of expanded clone.

>.|TRBD1|TRBV5-4|TRBJ2-5
TGTGCCAGCAGCGATATGCAGGGGGCCAAAGAGACCCAGTACTTC
CASSDMQGAKETQYF
>.|.|TRBV6-2/TRBV6-3|TRBJ1-1
TGTGCCAGCAGTTACTCGGGGGGCACTGAAGCTTTCTTT
CASSYSGGTEAFF
>.|.|TRBV2|TRBJ1-2
TGTGCCAGCAGTGATAATTCCGGTCCCAAATCTGGCTACACCTTC
CASSDNSGPKSGYTF
>.|TRBD2|TRBV5-1|TRBJ2-1
TGCGCCAGCAGCTTGAGGTTAGCGGGGGGATACAATGAGCAGTTCTTC
CASSLRLAGGYNEQFF
>.|.|TRBV5-8|TRBJ1-6
TGTGCCAGCAGCTTGGGGCAGGGCTCCTATAATTCACCCCTCCACTTT
CASSLGQGSYNSPLHF
>.|TRBD2|TRBV19|TRBJ2-7
TGTGCCAGTAGTCTAGCGTGGACTAGCGGGGAGTCTGGGCAGTACTTC
CASSLAWTSGESGQYF
>.|TRBD1|TRBV14|TRBJ1-2
TGTGCCAGCAGCGACCGGGACAGGGGGCATAGAAACTATGGCTACACCTTC
CASSDRDRGHRNYGYTF
>.|TRBD2|TRBV14|TRBJ2-5
TGTGCCAGCAGCCCCCTCGGGACTATAGAGACCCAGTACTTC
CASSPLGTIETQYF
>.|.|TRBV15|TRBJ2-7
TGTGCCACCAGCAGACGCGGCGGGGACCTGGGAGAGCAGTACTTC
CATSRRGGDLGEQYF
>.|.|TRBV11-2|TRBJ1-5
TGTGCCAGCAGCTTAGGGGGGGGCCTTTGGCCCCAGCATTTT
CASSLGGGLWPQHF
>.|TRBD2|TRBV7-7|TRBJ2-1
TGTGCTAGCAGCTTAGATAGCGGGACGTACAATGAGCAGTTCTTC
CASSLDSGTYNEQFF
>.|.|TRBV7-6|TRBJ1-2
TGTGCCAGCAGCTTAGGTGGGGAGAACTATGGCTACACCTTC
CASSLGGENYGYTF
>.|.|TRBV11-2|TRBJ2-3
TGTGCCAGCAGCTTAGGGGTTGACTCAGATACGCAGTATTTT
CASSLGVDSDTQYF
>.|.|TRBV4-1|TRBJ1-5
TGCGCCAGCAGCCAAGGAGAATCCGGCAATCAGCCCCAGCATTTT
CASSQGESGNQPQHF
>.|TRBD1|TRBV6-1|TRBJ1-5
TGTGCCAGCAGTGAAGCCCTCGGACAGGAATATCAGCCCCAGCATTTT
CASSEALGQEYQPQHF
>.|.|TRBV21-1|TRBJ1-1
TGTGCCAGCAGCCGCGGGACAGGCGCCTCTTCGTCCACTGAAGCTTTCTTT
CASSRGTGASSSTEAFF
>.|TRBD1|TRBV29-1|TRBJ2-7
TGCAGCGGGGGTGGACAGGGGGTCTTCGAGCAGTACTTC
CSGGGQGVFEQYF
>.|TRBD1|TRBV2|TRBJ1-6
TGTGCCAGCAGGGACAGGAGCTCCTATAATTCACCCCTCCACTTT
CASRDRSSYNSPLHF
>.|.|TRBV19|TRBJ2-1
TGTGCCAGTACCTCGGGTGTCGCCTACAATGAGCAGTTCTTC
CASTSGVAYNEQFF
>.|.|TRBV5-1|TRBJ1-4
TGCGCCAGCAGCTTGGCGGGGACAAGAAATGAAAAACTGTTTTTT
CASSLAGTRNEKLFF
>.|.|TRBV29-1|TRBJ1-3
TGCAGCGTTGAATCATCAAACTCTGGAAACACCATATATTTT
CSVESSNSGNTIYF
>.|.|TRBV30|TRBJ1-4
TGTGCCTGGAAACGGGGGTCAAATGAAAAACTGTTTTTT
CAWKRGSNEKLFF
>.|.|TRBV15|TRBJ2-5
TGTGCCACCAGCTCTCCGACTCCGCCAAGGGGAGAGACCCAGTACTTC
CATSSPTPPRGETQYF
>.|TRBD1|TRBV5-4|TRBJ1-2
TGTGCCAGCAGCTCGACCTACAGGGGGCTTAACTATGGCTACACCTTC
CASSSTYRGLNYGYTF
>.|.|TRBV5-8|TRBJ2-2
TGTGCCAGCAGCTTTCCATTGGAGCTGTTTTTT
CASSFPLELFF
>.|.|TRBV5-8|TRBJ1-2
TGTGCCAGCAGCTCCGGTCAGCGCACCCACTATGGCTACACCTTC
CASSSGQRTHYGYTF
>.|TRBD1|TRBV5-5|TRBJ1-6
TGTGCCAGCAGCTTGGCGACAGGGGTTAATTCACCCCTCCACTTT
CASSLATGVNSPLHF
>.|.|TRBV12-3/TRBV12-4|TRBJ1-6
TGTGCCAGCAAGATAGGGGTCTTTTCACCCCTCCACTTT
CASKIGVFSPLHF
>.|.|TRBV2|TRBJ2-7
TGTGCCAGCAGTAGAACAGGGAAAACCTACGAGCAGTACTTC
CASSRTGKTYEQYF
>.|.|TRBV12-3/TRBV12-4|TRBJ1-1
TGTGCCAGCCGGGAGGGGGGGAGAACTGAAGCTTTCTTT
CASREGGRTEAFF
>.|.|TRBV14|TRBJ1-1
TGTGCCAGCAGCCCCCGCGGGGGTTCCACTGAAGCTTTCTTT
CASSPRGGSTEAFF
>.|.|TRBV7-8|TRBJ2-5
TGTGCCAGCAGCCCCCGGGTGGTGCCCCCCCAAGAGACCCAGTACTTC
CASSPRVVPPQETQYF
>.|TRBD1|TRBV7-2|TRBJ2-7
TGTGCCAGCAGCTTAGGTCCCCAGGGGGCCTACGAGCAGTACTTC
CASSLGPQGAYEQYF
>.|TRBD2|TRBV2|TRBJ2-7
TGTGCCAGCAGCCTAGCGGGGGGGGTATCCTACGAGCAGTACTTC
CASSLAGGVSYEQYF
>few|.|TRBV4-2|TRBJ2-7
TGTGCCAGCAGCCAAGATTCAAGGGAGGTAAAGTACTTC
CASSQDSREVKYF
>.|.|TRBV13|TRBJ2-7
TGTGCCAGCAGCTTAGCAACTAGCAGGTACGAGCAGTACTTC
CASSLATSRYEQYF
>.|.|TRBV10-2|TRBJ2-4
TGCGCCAGCAGTGAGTCGCTAGCCCTAGCCAAAAACATTCAGTACTTC
CASSESLALAKNIQYF
>.|.|TRBV5-1|TRBJ2-7
TGCGCCAGCAGCTTGACCAGGACCTACGAGCAGTACTTC
CASSLTRTYEQYF
>many|.|TRBV28|TRBJ1-2
TGTGCCAGCTTTATCAGGAACTATGGCTACACCTTC
CASFIRNYGYTF
>.|.|TRBV3-1/TRBV3-2|TRBJ1-4
TGTGCCAGCAGCCAGACATATGAAAAACTGTTTTTT
CASSQTYEKLFF
>once|TRBD2|TRBV7-2|TRBJ2-1
TGTGCCAGCAGCTTAAGGGCAAGCGGGGGGGTTGAGCAGTTCTTC
CASSLRASGGVEQFF
>.|.|TRBV5-4|TRBJ2-6
TGTGCCAGCAGCTTGGCCCCGGGCTCTGGGGCCAACGTCCTGACTTTC
CASSLAPGSGANVLTF
>.|TRBD1|TRBV2|TRBJ1-5
TGTGCCAGCAGACAGGGGTGGCAGCCCCAGCATTTT
CASRQGWQPQHF
>.|TRBD2|TRBV2|TRBJ2-1
TGTGCCAGCAGGGGCCTAGCGGGGGAATCTGGTGAGCAGTTCTTC
CASRGLAGESGEQFF
>.|.|TRBV7-9|TRBJ2-7
TGTGCCAGCAGCTACCTCGACGGAAGCCGGGGCTCCTACGAGCAGTACTTC
CASSYLDGSRGSYEQYF
>.|.|TRBV3-1/TRBV3-2|TRBJ2-5
TGTGCCAGCAGCCCGCCTGAGCAGGGACAACCTCAAGAGACCCAGTACTTC
CASSPPEQGQPQETQYF
>.|TRBD2|TRBV5-1|TRBJ2-2
TGCGCCAGCAGCTTGCGGGGACTATCCAGCTCCGGGGAGCTGTTTTTT
CASSLRGLSSSGELFF
>many|TRBD2|TRBV2|TRBJ2-3
TGTGCCAGCAACCCGACTAGCGTGGGGGATACGCAGTATTTT
CASNPTSVGDTQYF
>.|.|TRBV12-2|TRBJ1-2
TGTGCAAGTCGCTCGATGACAGGAGACTATGGCTACACCTTC
CASRSMTGDYGYTF
>once|.|TRBV18|TRBJ1-1
TGTGCCAGCTCACCACTTACCCCGGGGTCGGTCACTGAAGCTTTCTTT
CASSPLTPGSVTEAFF